This T cell receptor (beta chain) was sequenced during a study of Ad26.COV2.S vaccination and SARS-CoV-2 variants. The study's findings and limits: There was reportedly substantial breadth in spike-specific CD8+ and CD4+ T cell responses after vaccination. Researchers reported similar non-spike TCR breadth in vaccine and placebo recipients.

The CDR3 is 15 amino acids. Germline CDR1 and CDR2: KGHDR and SFDVKD. Trimming took 9 bases from V and 7 from J; bases not matched to a gene: 14. Clones were sequenced by immunoSEQ multiplex PCR, and TCRdb holds only the in-frame ones, with some missing. This table has some 460,000 clones, 89% appearing once. Details on this clone: The target antigen is unknown.

Treatment of the sample: about 20 received Ad26.COV2.S at low or high dose, single or two shots; several received placebo; per-sample allocation not given. Sample collection was performed on day 63 after the first vaccine or placebo injection. The chain joins TRBV24-1 to TRBJ1-5; 7 bases fit TRBD1. This TCR came from a person aged 18-60 years who received the Ad26.COV2.S COVID-19 vaccine or a placebo. This material consisted of peripheral blood, taken in a trial of Ad26.COV2.S vaccine versus placebo. The CDR3 protein is CATGETGSSGQPQHF. CDR3 nucleotides: TGTGCCACCGGGGAGACAGGGTCGAGCGGACAGCCCCAGCATTTT.